This T cell receptor beta chain comes out of a study of OX40 agonist ivuxolimab in advanced cancers. Study information: At 65% to 85% male, the cohort had a mean age of 60 years, ranging from about 23 to 79.

The CDR3 runs 14 residues. The V segment lost 10 bases and the J segment 4 bases; nucleotides outside the gene matches: 7. The germline V gene has CDR1 ENHRY and CDR2 SYGVKD. The protocol was immunoSEQ multiplex PCR, while the TCRdb copy is restricted to in-frame clones and leaves out a portion. Counted here are some 49,000 clones, roughly 80% occurring once; the ten biggest clones make up roughly 4%. The sequenced sample was CD4+ or CD8+ T cells sorted from blood, obtained in a trial of the OX40 agonist ivuxolimab. This clonotype was obtained from an adult with an advanced solid tumor such as melanoma, head and neck, liver or kidney cancer. The chain carries TRBV10-3 and TRBJ1-6, with TRBD1 identical over 7 bases. In nucleotides, the CDR3 is TGTGCCAGCGGTCGGACAGGATATAATTCACCCCTCCACTTT. Its protein product is CASGRTGYNSPLHF.